These 30 T cell receptor beta chains originate from one sample sequenced in a study of low-dose radiotherapy and immunotherapy resistance in tumors. TRAV- and TRBV-specific primers were used for first-strand cDNA, which covered alpha and beta chains. The TCRs were subjected to amplification over 20 PCR cycles employing a constant-region primer in conjunction with a V-primer adapter. TCRdb re-called the reads through MiXCR, storing one row per CDR3 protein. This table holds approximately 13,000 distinct CDR3 sequences, roughly 60% found once. The receptors shown here come from a human donor with advanced metastatic prostate, ovarian, gallbladder or colorectal cancer (not recorded which). This table probably holds off-target reads from a library built for another chain.

This clonotype has just a few counts. V usage is TRBV20-1 and J usage is TRBJ1-5; the D gene is possibly TRBD1 (5 bases). Trimming cost V 1 base and J 3 bases, with 10 bases left between them. CDR1 is DFQATT and CDR2 is SNEGSKA in the germline V gene (reference sequence). The CDR3 extends over 14 amino acids. In DNA, the CDR3 is TGCAGTGCTAGAGCTGGGACTGCCAATCAGCCCCAGCATTTT. Amino acid sequence: CSARAGTANQPQHF.

This clonotype has only a few counts. This chain links TRBV12-3 or TRBV12-4 with TRBJ2-7, with TRBD1 identical over 10 bases. The CDR3 contains 14 residues. With V trimmed by 5 bases and J by 5 bases, 6 bases remained unmatched. The CDR3 nucleotides read TGTGCCAGCAGTGCGACAGGGGGCAAAAACGAGCAGTACTTC. Its translation is CASSATGGKNEQYF.

The J gene is TRBJ2-4, the V gene TRBV29-1, with a weak D call TRBD1 (6 bases). Germline CDR1 SQVTM, CDR2 ANQGSEA. CDR3 length: 13 amino acids. V shed 6 bases and J shed 1 base, with 10 bases lying between them. Written as DNA, the CDR3 is TGCAGCGTACCAGGGGCGGCCAAAAACATTCAGTACTTC. It is translated as CSVPGAAKNIQYF.

This clonotype was detected only once. This chain joins TRBV28 and TRBJ1-1; tentatively, D is TRBD1 (6 bases). Trimming left V 7 bases short and J 11 bases short, with 14 bases between. Germline CDR1 is MDHEN and CDR2 is SYDVKM. The CDR3 has 11 residues. The CDR3 bases are TGTGCCAGCAACTCGGGAAGGGGGGCTTTCTTT. As protein: CASNSGRGAFF. The full variable domain, rest sourced from reference TRBV28 and TRBJ1-1, is DVKVTQSSRYLVKRTGEKVFLECVQDMDHENMFWYRQDPGLGLRLIYFSYDVKMKEKGDIPEGYSVSREKKERFSLILESASTNQTSMYLCASNSGRGAFFGQGTRLTVV.

V gene TRBV10-2 combines with J gene TRBJ1-6; TRBD1 aligns across 9 bases. J was trimmed by 7 bases and V by 6 bases; bases with no gene match: 7. This CDR3 contains 15 residues. Germline V CDR1 and CDR2: WSHSY, SAAADI. CDR3 DNA: TGCGCCAGCAGCTGGGGACAGGGAGAGAATTCACCCCTCCACTTT. Translated: CASSWGQGENSPLHF.

The V and J genes are TRBV21-1 and TRBJ2-5; TRBD1, the D gene given by the table, was not confirmed from the DNA. TRBV21-1 is flagged as a pseudogene. The CDR3 extends over 15 amino acids. This chain's CDR3 is CASSPNRDAQETQYF. In nucleotides, the CDR3 is TGTGCCAGCAGCCCCAACCGGGACGCACAAGAGACCCAGTACTTC.

The chain's CDR3 is CASSRTSGGTDTQYF. The CDR3, as DNA: TGTGCCAGCAGCCGCACTAGCGGGGGAACAGATACGCAGTATTTT. The gene calls are TRBV12-3 or TRBV12-4 and TRBJ2-3; 11 bases map to TRBD2. The CDR3 contains 15 residues. Trimming removed 6 bases from V and 3 bases from J; junction bases left unmatched: 5.

The chain links TRBV28 to TRBJ1-1; 9 nucleotides agree with TRBD1. Trimming took 9 bases from V and 0 from J; bases not matched to a gene: 8. CDR3 length: 15 residues. Germline values: CDR1 MDHEN, CDR2 SYDVKM. Here the CDR3 reads CASTETGGMNTEAFF. Written as DNA, the CDR3 is TGTGCCAGTACTGAGACAGGGGGGATGAACACTGAAGCTTTCTTT.

This clonotype was observed once. The chain employs TRBV28 and TRBJ2-2, with 7 nucleotides matching TRBD1. The CDR3 length is 15 residues. The V segment lost 2 bases and the J segment 1 base; nucleotides outside the gene matches: 1. Germline CDR1 is MDHEN and CDR2 is SYDVKM. The CDR3 region has the DNA TGTGCCAGCAGTTTAGGGGACAGGAACACCGGGGAGCTGTTTTTT. Protein product: CASSLGDRNTGELFF.

This clonotype was seen only once. CDR3 bases: TGCGCCAGCAGCCGTGGGGGGGGCACAGATACGCAGTATTTT. This sequence encodes CASSRGGGTDTQYF. The chain uses TRBV5-1 and TRBJ2-3; 7 positions agree with TRBD2. Germline V lookup: CDR1 SGHRS, CDR2 YFSETQ. Trimming at V came to 4 bases and at J to 1 base, leaving 3 bases not matched to a gene. This CDR3 comprises 14 residues.

A few counts support this clonotype. The chain links TRBV6-1 to TRBJ2-7; 13 bases are shared with TRBD2. CDR1 MNHNS and CDR2 SASEGT come from the germline V gene. The CDR3 is made up of 15 amino acids. V lost 5 bases to trimming and J lost 6 bases; unmatched junction nucleotides: 7. The CDR3 here is CASSRRTSGSFEQYF. DNA of the CDR3: TGTGCCAGCAGTCGCCGGACTAGCGGGAGCTTCGAGCAGTACTTC.

This clonotype has only one observation. J is TRBJ2-1 and V is TRBV5-1; 8 bases fit TRBD1. V gave up 3 bases and J gave up 4 bases; unmatched junction bases: 3. This CDR3 region has 14 residues. CDR1 and CDR2 (germline): SGHRS, YFSETQ. CDR3 nucleotide sequence: TGCGCCAGCAGCTGGGGACAGGTTTACAATGAGCAGTTCTTC. Protein product: CASSWGQVYNEQFF.

The chain is built from TRBV11-2 and TRBJ2-3, with 10 bases identical to TRBD1. Germline CDR1 reads SGHAT; CDR2 reads FQNNGV. This CDR3 contains 15 residues. J was trimmed by 2 bases and V by 5 bases; bases with no gene match: 4. CDR3 sequence: CASSVDRGNTDTQYF. Here the CDR3 DNA reads TGTGCCAGCAGCGTGGACAGGGGGAACACAGATACGCAGTATTTT.

This sequence joins TRBV2 and TRBJ1-1, with 7 positions matching TRBD1. The CDR3 is made up of 14 amino acids. The V gene end was trimmed by 6 bases and the J gene end by 0 bases; junction bases not matched to a gene: 4. Germline-derived CDR1 and CDR2 are SNHLY and FYNNEI. The CDR3 DNA sequence: TGTGCCAGCAGGGGGACAGCTATGAACACTGAAGCTTTCTTT. The encoded protein is CASRGTAMNTEAFF.

This chain connects TRBV12-3 or TRBV12-4 to TRBJ2-1; D not certain. The ends were cut back, 8 bases at V and 0 bases at J, with 11 bases in the middle. The CDR3 runs to 14 residues. DNA for the CDR3: TGTGCCAGCTCCGACCAGAACTCCTACAATGAGCAGTTCTTC. It codes for CASSDQNSYNEQFF.

The chain uses TRBV20-1 and TRBJ2-3; 7 positions agree with TRBD2. CDR3 length: 14 residues. Germline lookup yields CDR1 DFQATT and CDR2 SNEGSKA (reference sequence). The J segment lost 4 bases and the V segment lost 3 bases, leaving 7 bases of the junction unmatched. The CDR3 nucleotides read TGCAGTGCTAGGGCCATGACTAGCTCAGATACGCAGTATTTT. It encodes CSARAMTSSDTQYF.

This clonotype occurred a few times. The CDR3 nucleotides read TGCGCCAGCAGCTTCGAAGCGGGATTGGGCGAGCAGTACTTC. This translates into CASSFEAGLGEQYF. This chain uses TRBV5-1 with TRBJ2-7; 7 bases map to TRBD2. J gave up 6 bases and V 2 bases, and 8 bases lay outside the gene matches. CDR3 length equals 14 residues. The V gene's germline CDR1 is SGHRS and CDR2 YFSETQ. The variable domain in full, completed from reference TRBV5-1 and TRBJ2-7, reads KAGVTQTPRYLIKTRGQQVTLSCSPISGHRSVSWYQQTPGQGLQFLFEYFSETQRNKGNFPGRFSGRQFSNSRSEMNVSTLELGDSALYLCASSFEAGLGEQYFGPGTRLTVT.

The rearrangement joins TRBV24-1 to TRBJ1-5, with D hard to call. Trimming removed 3 bases from V and 6 bases from J, with 11 bases in between. This CDR3 is built from 14 residues. The V gene's germline CDR1 is KGHDR and CDR2 SFDVKD. CDR3 DNA: TGTGCCACCAGTGATGAGACGAGAAGTCAGCCCCAGCATTTT. Its translation is CATSDETRSQPQHF.

V and J are TRBV29-1 and TRBJ1-5; the D gene is possibly TRBD1 (5 bases). This CDR3 contains 14 residues. Germline V lookup: CDR1 SQVTM, CDR2 ANQGSEA. Deletions cut 6 bases from V and 5 bases from J, with 17 bases between. CDR3 coding DNA: TGCAGCGTGCGTTGGGGGGGAGTAGATCAGCCCCAGCATTTT. Residues: CSVRWGGVDQPQHF.

The rearrangement uses TRBV12-3 or TRBV12-4 and TRBJ2-1; D is perhaps TRBD1 (6 bases). The CDR3 extends over 13 amino acids. V was pared by 8 bases and J by 8 bases, with 16 bases between. The CDR3 DNA reads TGTGCCAGCGATAGGCCAGGGGTGGATGAGCAGTTCTTC. This codes for CASDRPGVDEQFF.

This clonotype was seen a few times. The CDR3 DNA reads TGCGCCAGCAGCTTGGGGCTGAACACTGAAGCTTTCTTT. Its translation: CASSLGLNTEAFF. V gene TRBV5-1 combines with J gene TRBJ1-1; D uncertain. CDR1 and CDR2 from the germline V gene are SGHRS and YFSETQ. V lost 0 bases, J lost 0 bases, and 3 bases lay in between. The CDR3 is 13 amino acids.

The genes are TRBV15 and TRBJ1-1; D ambiguous. The length of the CDR3 is 15 residues. Trimming pared 0 bases from V and 0 bases from J, leaving 8 bases between. From germline, CDR1 is LNHNV and CDR2 YYDKDF (reference sequence). CDR3 DNA sequence: TGTGCCACCAGCAGAGAGGGCACTTTGAACACTGAAGCTTTCTTT. It specifies CATSREGTLNTEAFF. The full variable domain, with the rest looked up from reference TRBV15 and TRBJ1-1, is DAMVIQNPRYQVTQFGKPVTLSCSQTLNHNVMYWYQQKSSQAPKLLFHYYDKDFNNEADTPDNFQSRRPNTSFCFLDIRSPGLGDTAMYLCATSREGTLNTEAFFGQGTRLTVV.

V and J are TRBV11-1 and TRBJ2-1, with 9 bases identical to TRBD1. J gave up 6 bases and V 8 bases, and 8 bases lay outside the gene matches. The CDR3 spans 14 residues. Germline CDR1 SGHAT, CDR2 FQDESV (reference sequence). CDR3 bases: TGTGCCAGCGCTGGGACAGGGATACTCAATGAGCAGTTCTTC. Protein: CASAGTGILNEQFF. Based on the CDR3 plus reference TRBV11-1 and TRBJ2-1, the full variable domain is EAEVAQSPRYKITEKSQAVAFWCDPISGHATLYWYRQILGQGPELLVQFQDESVVDDSQLPKDRFSAERLKGVDSTLKIQPAELGDSAMYLCASAGTGILNEQFFGPGTRLTVL.

CDR3 region: CASSLGSWDGYTF. CDR3 DNA: TGTGCCAGCAGCTTAGGCAGCTGGGATGGCTACACCTTC. This chain links TRBV7-9 with TRBJ1-2; no clear D gene. Germline V gives CDR1 SEHNR, CDR2 FQNEAQ (reference sequence). Trimming removed 1 base at V and 6 bases at J, with 9 bases between. This CDR3 has 13 residues.

This chain connects TRBV7-2 to TRBJ2-3; D may be TRBD1 or TRBD2 (5 bases each). Germline-derived CDR1 and CDR2 are SGHTA and FQGNSA. Trimming took off 8 bases at V and 5 bases at J, with 20 bases between the two ends. This CDR3 contains 15 residues. The CDR3: CASGEPGFSGDTQYF. The CDR3 nucleotides are TGTGCCAGCGGGGAGCCAGGGTTTTCGGGAGATACGCAGTATTTT.

This chain connects TRBV3-1 to TRBJ2-5, with 10 positions matching TRBD2. The trim removed 4 bases at V and 5 bases at J, leaving 7 bases unmatched. This CDR3 is built from 15 residues. Germline V gene lookup returns CDR1 LGHDT and CDR2 YNNKEL (reference sequence). The CDR3 is CASSLGTSDRETQYF. Here the CDR3 DNA reads TGTGCCAGCAGCCTCGGGACTAGCGACCGGGAGACCCAGTACTTC.

V and J are TRBV6-1 and TRBJ1-6; D is unclear. Germline V lookup: CDR1 MNHNS, CDR2 SASEGT. Trimming shortened V by 6 bases and J by 13 bases, and 25 bases separated the two germline ends. The CDR3 runs to 16 residues. The DNA for the CDR3 is TGTGCCAGCAGATCAATTGATACCTCGGGAGTAGCGCCCCTCCACTTT. Residues: CASRSIDTSGVAPLHF.

The rearrangement links TRBV12-3 or TRBV12-4 to TRBJ1-1; D not resolved. The CDR3 is made up of 14 amino acids. Trimming removed 6 bases at V and 2 bases at J, with 13 bases between. The CDR3: CASSKAGRNTEAFF. As DNA, the CDR3 is TGTGCCAGCAGCAAGGCTGGACGAAACACTGAAGCTTTCTTT.

CDR3 in amino acids: CASSYWGQGVTEAFF. In DNA form, the CDR3 reads TGTGCCAGCAGTTACTGGGGACAGGGGGTCACTGAAGCTTTCTTT. The chain joins TRBV6-5 to TRBJ1-1; 11 nucleotides align to TRBD1. CDR1 and CDR2 from the germline V gene are MNHEY and SVGAGI. The V and J ends lost 1 base and 4 bases, in that order; junction bases with no gene match: 2. The CDR3 has 15 amino acids.

This chain links TRBV28 with TRBJ2-2; 9 positions agree with TRBD2. The junction had 11 bases not matched to a gene; V was cut back by 5 bases and J by 7 bases. The V gene's germline CDR1 is MDHEN and CDR2 SYDVKM. The CDR3 extends over 16 amino acids. CDR3: CASSQGGGRANGELFF. The CDR3 coding sequence is TGTGCCAGCAGTCAGGGAGGCGGGAGGGCTAACGGGGAGCTGTTTTTT.